One and the same sample provided the 22 T cell receptor beta chains below, sequenced in a study of blood T cell repertoires in COVID-19. Only in-frame clones appear in the TCRdb table, and some are missing; sequencing was by immunoSEQ multiplex PCR. The data hold under 450,000 clones, with 75% to 90% observed a single time. Sequenced material: peripheral blood. The origin of the receptors is a woman aged 55-69 years with COVID-19, enrolled during active disease.

This clone was recorded once. The chain combines TRBV7-9 with TRBJ2-1; perhaps TRBD1 as D (6 bases). Trimming took off 5 bases at V and 5 bases at J, with 13 bases between the two ends. The length of the CDR3 is 14 residues. Germline V gene sequence: CDR1 SEHNR, CDR2 FQNEAQ (reference sequence). CDR3 bases: TGTGCCAGCAGCCCCCGGTACAGGGACAATGAGCAGTTCTTC. Protein sequence: CASSPRYRDNEQFF.

This clone was detected only once. CDR3 sequence: CASSPPGQGSGEQYF. CDR3 DNA sequence: TGTGCCAGCTCACCACCGGGACAGGGGAGTGGCGAGCAGTACTTC. The chain recombines TRBV18 with TRBJ2-7; 10 nucleotides agree with TRBD1. The trim removed 0 bases at V and 6 bases at J, leaving 5 bases unmatched. There are 15 residues in the CDR3. CDR1 KGHSH and CDR2 LQKENI come from the germline V gene.

This rearrangement joins TRBV6-1 to TRBJ1-4; D remains ambiguous. The CDR3 totals 14 residues. Trimming took off 0 bases at V and 7 bases at J, with 9 bases between the two ends. Per germline, CDR1 MNHNS and CDR2 SASEGT. CDR3 coding DNA: TGTGCCAGCAGTGAAGCGCTAGGAGTTGAAAAACTGTTTTTT. Protein: CASSEALGVEKLFF.

The V and J genes are TRBV7-9 and TRBJ2-1; 11 bases agree with TRBD2. CDR1 SEHNR and CDR2 FQNEAQ come from the germline V gene (reference sequence). The CDR3 has 17 residues. With V trimmed by 5 bases and J by 8 bases, 14 bases remained unmatched. In DNA, the CDR3 is TGTGCCAGCAGCCCCCTTAAATCTAGCGGGGGGAGGGATGAGCAGTTCTTC. Its translation: CASSPLKSSGGRDEQFF.

The genes are TRBV20-1 and TRBJ1-2, with a possible D match to TRBD1 (5 bases). V lost 6 bases, J lost 2 bases, and 16 bases lay in between. CDR3 length: 14 amino acids. Germline V CDR1 and CDR2: DFQATT, SNEGSKA (reference sequence). This CDR3 is CSASGQGRNYGYTF. The DNA of the CDR3 is TGCAGTGCGAGTGGGCAGGGAAGAAACTATGGCTACACCTTC.

The table lists this clone with a count of one. The chain uses TRBV27 and TRBJ2-2; D remains unclear. There are 14 residues in the CDR3. Germline CDR1 MNHEY, CDR2 SMNVEV (reference sequence). Trimming took 1 base from V and 1 from J, leaving 4 bases between them. Here the CDR3 reads CASSLLQNTGELFF. CDR3 DNA sequence: TGTGCCAGCAGTTTATTACAGAACACCGGGGAGCTGTTTTTT.

The chain combines TRBV5-5 with TRBJ1-4; 10 nucleotides agree with TRBD1. Germline lookup yields CDR1 SGHKS and CDR2 YYEKEE (reference sequence). Trimming at V came to 0 bases and at J to 8 bases, leaving 10 bases not matched to a gene. CDR3 length: 17 residues. CDR3 sequence reads: CASSLGLRDRGWEKLFF. As DNA, the CDR3 is TGTGCCAGCAGCTTGGGCCTCCGGGACAGGGGATGGGAAAAACTGTTTTTT.

The J gene is TRBJ1-2, the V gene TRBV14; weak D call: TRBD1 (6 bases). Germline assignment: CDR1 SGHDN and CDR2 FVKESK. V was cut by 1 base and J by 10 bases, with 16 bases left in between. CDR3 length equals 14 residues. The CDR3 bases are TGTGCCAGCAGCCAAGGGGACAAGAGGCTGAACTACACCTTC. It translates to CASSQGDKRLNYTF.

The chain has TRBV27 and TRBJ1-1; D gene ambiguous. Germline V lookup: CDR1 MNHEY, CDR2 SMNVEV (reference sequence). The CDR3 spans 14 residues. V gave up 2 bases and J gave up 1 base, with 8 bases separating them. CDR3 amino acids: CASSLSLANTEAFF. CDR3 nucleotides: TGTGCCAGCAGTTTAAGTTTGGCGAACACTGAAGCTTTCTTT.

The chain joins TRBV10-3 to TRBJ2-5; 11 nucleotides align to TRBD1. Germline CDR1 and CDR2: ENHRY and SYGVKD. Losses at the gene ends were 2 bases for V and 4 bases for J; bases not matched to a gene: 0. The CDR3 extends over 14 amino acids. The CDR3 nucleotides are TGTGCCATCAGTGAGGGGACAGGGGGAGAGACCCAGTACTTC. Translation gives CAISEGTGGETQYF.

DNA of the CDR3: TGCGCCAGCAGCTTGATACTAGCGGGGGGAGCTCACGAGCAGTACTTC. Residues: CASSLILAGGAHEQYF. The chain combines TRBV5-1 with TRBJ2-7; 12 bases are shared with TRBD2. With 1 base clipped from V and 5 bases from J, the junction kept 7 bases outside the gene matches. The CDR3 runs to 16 residues. The germline CDR1 and CDR2 sequences are SGHRS and YFSETQ.

The chain uses TRBV3-1 (or the pseudogene TRBV3-2) and TRBJ1-3; D remains unclear. Trimming shortened V by 2 bases and J by 4 bases, and 12 bases separated the two germline ends. CDR3 length: 15 residues. Germline V CDR1 and CDR2: LGHDT, YNNKEL (reference sequence). CDR3: CASSQTTEVGNTIYF. The CDR3 DNA sequence: TGTGCCAGCAGCCAAACGACGGAGGTGGGAAACACCATATATTTT.

This chain joins TRBV19 and TRBJ1-3; D unclear. The germline V and J ends were trimmed by 3 bases and 2 bases, with 14 bases remaining between them. The CDR3 is 16 amino acids. Germline-derived CDR1 and CDR2 are LNHDA and SQIVND (reference sequence). The CDR3 protein is CASSIQRTSAGNTIYF. In DNA, the CDR3 is TGTGCCAGTAGTATTCAACGGACTTCTGCTGGAAACACCATATATTTT.

This chain joins TRBV7-2 and TRBJ2-1, with a weak D call TRBD1 (6 bases). From germline, CDR1 is SGHTA and CDR2 FQGNSA. This CDR3 has 13 amino acids. The germline V and J ends were trimmed by 4 bases and 7 bases, with 11 bases remaining between them. For the CDR3, the DNA is TGTGCCAGCAGCTCCAACAGGGCGAATGAGCAGTTCTTC. Encoded protein: CASSSNRANEQFF. The variable domain in full, with the rest retrieved from reference TRBV7-2 and TRBJ2-1, is GAGVSQSPSNKVTEKGKDVELRCDPISGHTALYWYRQSLGQGLEFLIYFQGNSAPDKSGLPSDRFSAERTGGSVSTLTIQRTQQEDSAVYLCASSSNRANEQFFGPGTRLTVL.

This chain uses TRBV5-1 with TRBJ2-6; TRBD1 aligns across 12 bases. This CDR3 has 19 amino acids. V lost 3 bases, J lost 4 bases, and 11 bases stayed unmatched. Looked up from germline, CDR1 is SGHRS and CDR2 is YFSETQ. The CDR3 DNA follows: TGCGCCAGCAGCTGGGACAGGGGGCGCACAGGGCCGGGGGCCAACGTCCTGACTTTC. Its protein product is CASSWDRGRTGPGANVLTF.

V is TRBV3-1 (or the pseudogene TRBV3-2) and J is TRBJ2-1; 12 bases are shared with TRBD2. The CDR3 runs 15 residues. Germline CDR1 and CDR2: LGHDT and YNNKEL (reference sequence). V dropped 4 bases and J dropped 6; count of bases not matched to a gene: 4. The CDR3 protein is CASSPSGGGSNEQFF. CDR3 DNA: TGTGCCAGCAGCCCTAGCGGGGGGGGCTCCAATGAGCAGTTCTTC.

This chain connects TRBV18 to TRBJ1-2; 8 positions agree with TRBD1. Germline V gene lookup returns CDR1 KGHSH and CDR2 LQKENI. V trimming: 3 bases; J trimming: 6 bases; junction bases outside the gene matches: 9. CDR3 length: 15 amino acids. CDR3 in amino acids: CASSPSRGQDDGYTF. The CDR3 bases are TGTGCCAGCTCACCGAGTCGGGGACAGGACGATGGCTACACCTTC.

The rearrangement uses TRBV30 and TRBJ2-7; D is possibly TRBD1 (5 bases). The V end was cut by 0 bases, the J end by 5 bases, with 14 bases between. The CDR3 has 14 residues. The germline CDR1 and CDR2 sequences are GTSNPN and SVGIG (reference sequence). The CDR3, as DNA: TGTGCCTGGAGTGTAGAAACAGGCCACCACGAGCAGTACTTC. This codes for CAWSVETGHHEQYF. The full variable domain, its missing parts supplied by reference TRBV30 and TRBJ2-7, is SQTIHQWPATLVQPVGSPLSLECTVEGTSNPNLYWYRQAAGRGLQLLFYSVGIGQISSEVPQNLSASRPQDRQFILSSKKLLLSDSGFYLCAWSVETGHHEQYFGPGTRLTVT.

This clone was found once. The chain joins TRBV29-1 to TRBJ1-1; possible D gene TRBD1, 5 bases. Germline assignment: CDR1 SQVTM and CDR2 ANQGSEA. The V gene lost 4 bases and the J gene lost 4 bases, with 16 bases spanning the gap. CDR3 size: 14 residues. The chain's CDR3 is CSVGRLAQGTEAFF. As DNA, the CDR3 is TGCAGCGTTGGAAGATTAGCCCAGGGCACTGAAGCTTTCTTT.

This chain uses TRBV6-5 with TRBJ2-7; 12 bases align to TRBD2. The trim removed 5 bases at V and 7 bases at J, leaving 9 bases unmatched. Germline V gene data show CDR1 as MNHEY and CDR2 as SVGAGI. The CDR3 runs 15 residues. DNA of the CDR3: TGTGCCAGCAGTCGAGGACTAGCGGGGTTCGGAGAGCAGTACTTC. This codes for CASSRGLAGFGEQYF.

CDR3 protein: CASSISREGGYTF. The CDR3 nucleotides read TGTGCCAGTAGTATTAGCAGGGAAGGAGGCTACACCTTC. V is TRBV19 and J is TRBJ1-2, with TRBD1 as a possible D gene (5 bases). This CDR3 is 13 amino acids long. Per germline, CDR1 LNHDA and CDR2 SQIVND (reference sequence). V was cut by 3 bases and J by 8 bases, with 13 bases left in between. Filled out from reference TRBV19 and TRBJ1-2, the complete variable domain reads DGGITQSPKYLFRKEGQNVTLSCEQNLNHDAMYWYRQDPGQGLRLIYYSQIVNDFQKGDIAEGYSVSREKKESFPLTVTSAQKNPTAFYLCASSISREGGYTFGSGTRLTVV.

The chain has TRBV5-8 and TRBJ2-1; 9 bases map to TRBD2. The CDR3 totals 19 residues. The V gene's germline CDR1 is SGHTS and CDR2 YDEGEE. Losses at the gene ends were 4 bases for V and 0 bases for J; bases not matched to a gene: 14. Here the CDR3 reads CASSPWGSGGSSSYNEQFF. CDR3 sequence (DNA): TGTGCCAGCAGCCCCTGGGGTAGCGGGGGCAGTAGCTCCTACAATGAGCAGTTCTTC.